This is a list of T cell receptor beta chains from one sample in a study of cytomegalovirus exposure and HLA in healthy donors. The data were produced by immunoSEQ multiplex PCR, yet TCRdb's version contains in-frame clones alone and is incomplete. Altogether under 150,000 clones are present, roughly 80% being singletons, with the ten largest covering under 2%. Sequenced: PBMCs. The receptor source for this set is a woman between 40 and 50 years old in good health and CMV-seronegative. The CDR3 runs from the conserved cysteine through the conserved F or W. A D gene is named only where the DNA matches it firmly. Clone size is not always given. Where it is, it says once, few, many or a class for expanded clones.

TRBJ1-3	-	TRBV7-9	-	TGTGCCAGCAGCTCGGGGGGGGGCCCTGGAAACACCATATATTTT	CASSSGGGPGNTIYF
TRBJ1-2	-	TRBV19	-	TGTGCCACCCTGGAGGGGCTTAACTATGGCTACACCTTC	CATLEGLNYGYTF
TRBJ1-1	TRBD1	TRBV6-5	-	TGTGCCAGCAGTTTACTTGGGACAGCAAGTGAAGCTTTCTTT	CASSLLGTASEAFF
TRBJ2-3	TRBD2	TRBV5-6	-	TGTGCCAGCAGCCTAGGACCGACTAGCGGGAACACAGATACGCAGTATTTT	CASSLGPTSGNTDTQYF
TRBJ2-7	-	TRBV6-5	few	TGTGCCAGCAGTTACGCGCCAGCTAGCTCCTACGAGCAGTACTTC	CASSYAPASSYEQYF
TRBJ2-7	TRBD2	TRBV5-1	-	TGCGCCAGTAGTGAACTAGCGGGAGGAACCTACGAGCAGTACTTC	CASSELAGGTYEQYF
TRBJ1-5	-	TRBV19	-	TGTGCCAGTAGTATAGGGGGCACACCGGGTAATCAGCCCCAGCATTTT	CASSIGGTPGNQPQHF
TRBJ1-1	TRBD1	TRBV6-5	-	TGTGCCAGCAGTTATCGGCAGGGGGTTGAAGCTTTCTTT	CASSYRQGVEAFF
TRBJ1-4	-	TRBV5-1	-	TGCGCCAGCAGCTTGGCCGGGCAGGGCAATGAAAAACTGTTTTTT	CASSLAGQGNEKLFF
TRBJ2-5	TRBD2	TRBV7-2	-	TGTGCCAGCAGCTTAAATCCCCAGCGGGAAGCGCTTCAAGAGACCCAGTACTTC	CASSLNPQREALQETQYF
TRBJ2-7	TRBD2	TRBV29-1	-	TGCAGCGTTCCCATGACCGGGACTAGTCATTACGAGCAGTACTTC	CSVPMTGTSHYEQYF
TRBJ2-1	TRBD2	TRBV27	-	TGTGCCAGCAGTCAGACTAGCGGAGCGTACAATGAGCAGTTCTTC	CASSQTSGAYNEQFF
TRBJ2-5	TRBD1	TRBV18	-	TGTGCCAGCTCACTTCGACAGGGAAAGGGTGAGACCCAGTACTTC	CASSLRQGKGETQYF
TRBJ2-7	TRBD2	TRBV7-8	-	TGTGCCAGCAGGCCACTAGCGGGAGTCGAAGAGCAGTACTTC	CASRPLAGVEEQYF
TRBJ2-2	TRBD2	TRBV28	-	TGTGCCAGCCGGGGGGTGGCCGGGGAGCTGTTTTTT	CASRGVAGELFF
TRBJ2-7	TRBD1	TRBV20-1	-	TGCAGTGCTGGGACAGACTACGAGCAGTACTTC	CSAGTDYEQYF
TRBJ2-7	-	TRBV6-5	-	TGTGCCAGCAGTTCCGTCACAGGAAGCTACGAGCAGTACTTC	CASSSVTGSYEQYF
TRBJ1-2	TRBD1	TRBV7-2	-	TGTGCCAGCAGCTCGACCTACAATAGTCCCGGGACAGGGGCCGGGGGCTACACCTTC	CASSSTYNSPGTGAGGYTF
TRBJ1-2	-	TRBV2	-	TGTGCCAGGCGGACGGGGAACTATGGCTACACCTTC	CARRTGNYGYTF
TRBJ2-7	-	TRBV27	once	TGTGCCAGCAGTTTAGGGCGGGCTACCTACGAGCAGTACTTC	CASSLGRATYEQYF
TRBJ1-5	TRBD1	TRBV30	-	TGTGCCTGGGGCCGCCGGGGGACAGGGATAAGCAATCAGCCCCAGCATTTT	CAWGRRGTGISNQPQHF
TRBJ1-3	-	TRBV10-3	-	TGTGCCATCCGGGGTAGCTCTGGAAACACCATATATTTT	CAIRGSSGNTIYF
TRBJ2-3	-	TRBV7-9	-	TGTGCCAGCAGCTTAGTTCTAGGGACTCGGAATCTGGCGCAGTATTTT	CASSLVLGTRNLAQYF
TRBJ2-2	-	TRBV2	once	TGTGCCAGCAGTGAAGGGTCGGGGACGAACACCGGGGAGCTGTTTTTT	CASSEGSGTNTGELFF
TRBJ2-5	-	TRBV5-1	-	TGCGCCAGCAGCTCCCCAGGGAAAGAGACCCAGTACTTC	CASSSPGKETQYF
TRBJ1-2	-	TRBV5-5	-	TGTGCCAGCAGCCCAGGAACCTATACCTATGGCTACACCTTC	CASSPGTYTYGYTF
TRBJ1-2	-	TRBV7-9	-	TGTGCCAGCAGCTTAAGCAGGGAACTCAACAACTATGGCTACACCTTC	CASSLSRELNNYGYTF
TRBJ2-7	-	TRBV6-5	few	TGTGCCAGCAGTCACCACCTACCCCCATCCGAGCAGTACTTC	CASSHHLPPSEQYF
TRBJ1-1	-	TRBV5-6	few	TGTGCCAGCAGCTTGGTGGGGCAGCTGAACACTGAAGCTTTCTTT	CASSLVGQLNTEAFF
TRBJ2-1	TRBD2	TRBV19	-	TGTGCCACCGAGGGGACTAGCTCCTACAATGAGCAGTTCTTC	CATEGTSSYNEQFF
TRBJ1-2	-	TRBV5-4	-	TGTGCCAGCAGCGAATCCGATGAGTATGGCTACACCTTC	CASSESDEYGYTF
TRBJ1-4	TRBD1	TRBV5-4	once	TGTGCCAGCAGCCCAGACAGGGGGCGCCAGGAAAAACTGTTTTTT	CASSPDRGRQEKLFF
TRBJ1-1	-	TRBV18	-	TGTGCCAGCTCACCACCGGCAGACACTGAAGCTTTCTTT	CASSPPADTEAFF
TRBJ2-7	-	TRBV28	-	TGTGCCAGCAGTTTTGCCTCCTACAGGGTGTCGTCCTACGAGCAGTACTTC	CASSFASYRVSSYEQYF
TRBJ2-1	TRBD2	TRBV30	-	TGTGCCTGGAGACCGACTAGCGGGGGGCCTTACAATGAGCAGTTCTTC	CAWRPTSGGPYNEQFF
TRBJ2-1	TRBD1	TRBV7-7	-	TGTGCCAGCAGCCATTCCCACCTTCTGGGGCGGGACAGGTTGACCAATGAGCAGTTCTTC	CASSHSHLLGRDRLTNEQFF
TRBJ2-1	TRBD1	TRBV5-4	-	TGTGCCAGCAGCTTGGCGGACAGGGGCTACAATGAGCAGTTCTTC	CASSLADRGYNEQFF
TRBJ1-4	-	TRBV29-1	-	TGCAGCGTTGGGGGCTTTGGAGAAAAACTGTTTTTT	CSVGGFGEKLFF
TRBJ2-2	-	TRBV5-1	once	TGCGCCAACAGCCCGGCAGGGGCGCCCCACACCGGGGAGCTGTTTTTT	CANSPAGAPHTGELFF
TRBJ1-2	-	TRBV7-2	-	TGTGCCAGCAGCCCCCAGGGATCCTATGGCTACACCTTC	CASSPQGSYGYTF
TRBJ1-2	-	TRBV18	-	TGTGCCAGCTCACCACCCGGGAGGGGCTATGGCTACACCTTC	CASSPPGRGYGYTF